These 24 T cell receptor beta chains were all obtained from the same sample, sequenced in a study of CD8 T cells in ankylosing spondylitis. General study points: Blood from ankylosing spondylitis patients appeared to carry a characteristic roughly eight-variant TCR beta motif.

From the 5' RACE reads, TCRdb called clonotypes with MiXCR, one entry per CDR3 protein. The sample holds about 800,000 distinct CDR3 sequences, about 11% seen once. Their recognized antigens are unknown. The source material was blood, either unsorted or a sorted T cell fraction (not recorded which). These receptors were taken from a male donor with ankylosing spondylitis.

This clonotype was recorded a few times. The V and J genes are TRBV7-9 and TRBJ1-1; D unclear. Germline CDR1 is SEHNR and CDR2 is FQNEAQ (reference sequence). CDR3 length: 15 residues. Trimming shortened V by 5 bases and J by 4 bases, and 17 bases separated the two germline ends. The CDR3 nucleotides are TGTGCCAGCAGCCCTCGCGAGGGATTTACCACTGAAGCTTTCTTT. Its protein is CASSPREGFTTEAFF.

V usage is TRBV18 and J usage is TRBJ2-3; possibly TRBD1 or TRBD2 for D (6 bases each). CDR1 KGHSH and CDR2 LQKENI come from the germline V gene. This CDR3 region has 16 residues. Trimming left V 4 bases short and J 3 bases short, with 17 bases between. The DNA of the CDR3 is TGTGCCAGCTCACGGTCGGGGGCTCGATGGACAGATACGCAGTATTTT. Amino acid sequence: CASSRSGARWTDTQYF.

This clonotype occurred a few times. This chain links TRBV5-5 with TRBJ1-1, with TRBD1 matching over 9 bases. CDR3 length: 13 residues. Germline assignment: CDR1 SGHKS and CDR2 YYEKEE (reference sequence). The trim removed 4 bases at V and 6 bases at J, leaving 4 bases unmatched. As DNA, the CDR3 is TGTGCCAGCAGCGGGACAGGGTTGGCTGAAGCTTTCTTT. Protein: CASSGTGLAEAFF.

Only a few counts were recorded for this clonotype. The chain links TRBV30 to TRBJ1-6; D is unresolved. V lost 3 bases and J 5 bases, leaving 5 bases between the germline ends. The CDR3 sequence is 12 residues long. CDR1 is GTSNPN and CDR2 is SVGIG in the germline V gene (reference sequence). This chain's CDR3 is CAWRVNNSPLHF. The CDR3 DNA is TGTGCCTGGAGGGTAAATAATTCACCCCTCCACTTT.

In its sample, this clonotype was seen many times. Here the CDR3 reads CASSFGGTQPQHF. The CDR3 DNA sequence: TGTGCCAGCAGCTTTGGCGGTACTCAGCCCCAGCATTTT. This chain joins TRBV11-2 and TRBJ1-5; D is ambiguous. This CDR3 is built from 13 residues. Germline values: CDR1 SGHAT, CDR2 FQNNGV. V gave up 3 bases and J gave up 6 bases, with 9 bases separating them.

This clonotype was detected a few times. V and J are TRBV7-2 and TRBJ2-3, with D unresolved. CDR1 and CDR2 from the germline V gene are SGHTA and FQGNSA. Trimming shortened V by 4 bases and J by 2 bases, and 13 bases separated the two germline ends. The CDR3 is 15 amino acids. Written as DNA, the CDR3 is TGTGCCAGCAGCTACTCGCCGCCCCCCACAGATACGCAGTATTTT. Protein: CASSYSPPPTDTQYF.

This clonotype has a handful of counts. The chain combines TRBV4-3 with TRBJ1-2, with 7 bases lining up with TRBD1. V trimming: 2 bases; J trimming: 3 bases; junction bases outside the gene matches: 12. The CDR3 has 17 amino acids. CDR1 and CDR2 (germline): LGHNA, YSLEER. The CDR3 sequence: CASSQLVSGDRYYGYTF. The CDR3 nucleotides read TGCGCCAGCAGCCAATTAGTGTCTGGGGACAGATACTATGGCTACACCTTC.

Ten or more counts support this clonotype. The CDR3 coding sequence is TGTGCCAGCAGTTCCCTGGGGGGGCGCGACACTGAAGCTTTCTTT. This encodes CASSSLGGRDTEAFF. V and J are TRBV6-5 and TRBJ1-1; a possible D gene is TRBD1 (6 bases). V was trimmed by 4 bases and J by 3 bases, leaving 15 bases between them. Per germline, CDR1 MNHEY and CDR2 SVGAGI. The CDR3 has 15 residues.

The table lists this clonotype with a count of one. Germline and junction disagree at one end, which may indicate a read error. The chain combines TRBV7-2 with TRBJ2-5; 8 bases are shared with TRBD1. The CDR3 runs to 14 residues. Germline V gives CDR1 SGHTA, CDR2 FQGNSA. CDR3 DNA sequence: TGTGCCGGCAGCCGAAGACAGGGGTTGGAGACCCAGTACTTC. It yields the protein CAGSRRQGLETQYF.

The chain joins TRBV18 to TRBJ2-7, with D perhaps matching TRBD1 (6 bases). CDR1 and CDR2 from the germline V gene are KGHSH and LQKENI. The CDR3 extends over 11 amino acids. V lost 4 bases and J 6 bases, leaving 7 bases between the germline ends. CDR3 in amino acids: CASSQQGEQYF. The CDR3 nucleotides read TGTGCCAGCTCACAACAGGGCGAGCAGTACTTC.

In this sample, this clonotype turned up a few times. V is TRBV24-1 and J is TRBJ2-7; 11 nucleotides align to TRBD2. The CDR3 loop spans 14 amino acids. V lost 3 bases to trimming and J lost 7 bases; unmatched junction nucleotides: 4. CDR1 is KGHDR and CDR2 is SFDVKD in the germline V gene. The CDR3 loop is CATSDLAGGGEQYF. CDR3 bases: TGTGCCACCAGTGATCTAGCGGGAGGTGGTGAGCAGTACTTC.

This rearrangement joins TRBV15 to TRBJ2-7; D is unclear. The CDR3 length is 14 residues. Germline V gene sequence: CDR1 LNHNV, CDR2 YYDKDF (reference sequence). The V gene lost 5 bases and the J gene lost 2 bases, with 13 bases spanning the gap. The CDR3 nucleotides are TGTGCCACCAGCTTACGAAGTGGCCCCTACGAGCAGTACTTC. Its protein is CATSLRSGPYEQYF.

This clonotype was seen ten or more times. V usage is TRBV29-1 and J usage is TRBJ1-1; TRBD1 agrees at 7 bases. Germline V CDR1 and CDR2: SQVTM, ANQGSEA. There are 12 residues in the CDR3. The V segment lost 6 bases and the J segment 4 bases; nucleotides outside the gene matches: 5. The CDR3 sequence is CSVETGFTEAFF. The CDR3 DNA reads TGCAGCGTCGAGACAGGGTTCACTGAAGCTTTCTTT.

There are a few counts of this clonotype. The chain joins TRBV27 to TRBJ1-1; TRBD1 is a possible D gene (6 bases). V was shortened by 3 bases and J by 6 bases, with 14 bases between the two germline ends. This CDR3 comprises 14 residues. Germline-derived CDR1 and CDR2 are MNHEY and SMNVEV (reference sequence). This CDR3 reads CASSLGGAESEAFF. The CDR3 DNA reads as TGTGCCAGCAGTTTGGGGGGGGCAGAGTCTGAAGCTTTCTTT.

The chain couples TRBV20-1 to TRBJ1-4; the D is unclear. The germline V and J ends were trimmed by 1 base and 1 base, with 7 bases remaining between them. CDR1 and CDR2 (germline): DFQATT, SNEGSKA (reference sequence). The CDR3 totals 14 residues. The CDR3 is CSARAEGTNEKLFF. CDR3 nucleotide sequence: TGCAGTGCTAGAGCCGAGGGAACTAATGAAAAACTGTTTTTT.

In this sample, this clonotype turned up a few times. The chain couples TRBV7-2 to TRBJ2-2; 7 bases are a match to TRBD2. This CDR3 contains 17 residues. V shed 0 bases, J shed 1 base, and the junction held 5 bases outside the gene matches. Germline V CDR1 and CDR2: SGHTA, FQGNSA. In nucleotides, the CDR3 is TGTGCCAGCAGCTTAGCTCGGCTAGCGGAGAACACCGGGGAGCTGTTTTTT. Its translation is CASSLARLAENTGELFF.

A few counts support this clonotype. The gene calls are TRBV6-2 or TRBV6-3 and TRBJ2-7; D uncertain. This CDR3 spans 14 amino acids. Germline values: CDR1 MNHEY, CDR2 SVGEGT. The germline V and J ends were trimmed by 0 bases and 4 bases, with 10 bases remaining between them. The CDR3 reads CASSYSVGPYEQYF. DNA for the CDR3: TGTGCCAGCAGTTACTCGGTGGGCCCGTACGAGCAGTACTTC.

CDR3 protein: CASSLARVGEQYF. The CDR3 region has the DNA TGTGCCAGCAGCTTAGCGCGGGTCGGCGAGCAGTACTTC. The chain couples TRBV7-6 to TRBJ2-7; TRBD2 might be the D (5 bases). The V end was cut by 0 bases, the J end by 6 bases, with 9 bases between. Per germline, CDR1 SGHVS and CDR2 FNYEAQ. The CDR3 consists of 13 residues.

The chain is built from TRBV20-1 and TRBJ2-7; 10 bases fit TRBD2. There are 14 residues in the CDR3. Germline loops: CDR1 DFQATT, CDR2 SNEGSKA (reference sequence). V shed 6 bases, J shed 0 bases, and the junction held 5 bases outside the gene matches. The DNA of the CDR3 is TGCAGTGCCACCCCTAGCGGGAGCTCCTACGAGCAGTACTTC. Protein: CSATPSGSSYEQYF.

This clonotype has ten or more counts. The V and J genes are TRBV29-1 and TRBJ1-3; unclear D gene. Germline CDR1 and CDR2: SQVTM and ANQGSEA. The CDR3 loop spans 13 amino acids. Trimming took 5 bases from V and 0 from J, leaving 8 bases between them. In DNA form, the CDR3 reads TGCAGCGTTCAGCCTGACTCTGGAAACACCATATATTTT. Translation: CSVQPDSGNTIYF. Full variable domain (missing parts from reference TRBV29-1 and TRBJ1-3): SAVISQKPSRDICQRGTSLTIQCQVDSQVTMMFWYRQQPGQSLTLIATANQGSEATYESGFVIDKFPISRPNLTFSTLTVSNMSPEDSSIYLCSVQPDSGNTIYFGEGSWLTVV.

This clonotype has a count of ten or more. V gene TRBV15 combines with J gene TRBJ2-3; D may be TRBD2 (5 bases). There are 12 residues in the CDR3. V lost 8 bases to trimming and J lost 6 bases, with 12 bases between them. Germline CDR1 reads LNHNV; CDR2 reads YYDKDF (reference sequence). DNA of the CDR3: TGTGCCACCGCCACTAGGAGGGATACGCAGTATTTT. This translates into CATATRRDTQYF.

This clonotype has only a few counts. The chain links TRBV7-6 to TRBJ2-7; a weak D match, TRBD2 (6 bases). CDR3 length: 14 residues. Looked up from germline, CDR1 is SGHVS and CDR2 is FNYEAQ. The germline V and J ends were trimmed by 1 base and 4 bases, with 11 bases remaining between them. The CDR3 sequence: CASSLDGSWYEQYF. DNA of the CDR3: TGTGCCAGCAGCTTAGACGGGAGTTGGTACGAGCAGTACTTC.

This clonotype has just a few counts. This sequence joins TRBV5-8 and TRBJ2-1; D call uncertain. The germline gives CDR1 SGHTS, CDR2 YDEGEE. V was cut by 0 bases and J by 4 bases, with 14 bases left in between. This CDR3 has 16 residues. The DNA of the CDR3 is TGTGCCAGCAGCTTGGTGAGGTCGACCGATTACAATGAGCAGTTCTTC. Translation gives CASSLVRSTDYNEQFF.

This clonotype has a handful of counts. This chain uses TRBV20-1 with TRBJ2-7; D is possibly TRBD2 (6 bases). The V gene lost 6 bases and the J gene lost 1 base, with 13 bases spanning the gap. Germline-derived CDR1 and CDR2 are DFQATT and SNEGSKA (reference sequence). This CDR3 is built from 13 residues. The CDR3 reads CSAGSGRSYEQYF. The CDR3 DNA sequence: TGCAGTGCAGGTAGCGGTAGGTCCTACGAGCAGTACTTC.